This TCR beta chain stems from a study of blood T cell repertoires in COVID-19. Whole-study context: The origin of the acute and convalescent COVID-19 samples was the United States, Italy and Spain. Sources were T cells, B-cell-depleted T cells, or PBMCs; the material itself was cDNA or gDNA.

In the original analysis: Nucleated cell number was recorded as an estimate derived from reference gene primer amplification. The method was immunoSEQ multiplex PCR; TCRdb's version includes in-frame clones alone and lacks a portion of them. V and J calls and clone size are as listed in that table; D and trimming were resolved from the DNA. The table has 300,000 or so clones, 88% seen once. V was clipped by 4 bases and J by 9 bases; unmatched bases: 6. This CDR3 is 14 amino acids long. Germline CDR1 MNHEY, CDR2 SMNVEV (reference sequence). The sample was peripheral blood. This TCR was sampled from a woman in her 30s who had recovered from COVID-19. The chain joins TRBV27 to TRBJ1-6, with 7 bases identical to TRBD1. This CDR3 is CASSYRGQGSPLHF. The CDR3 DNA reads TGTGCCAGCAGTTATAGGGGGCAGGGTTCACCCCTCCACTTT.